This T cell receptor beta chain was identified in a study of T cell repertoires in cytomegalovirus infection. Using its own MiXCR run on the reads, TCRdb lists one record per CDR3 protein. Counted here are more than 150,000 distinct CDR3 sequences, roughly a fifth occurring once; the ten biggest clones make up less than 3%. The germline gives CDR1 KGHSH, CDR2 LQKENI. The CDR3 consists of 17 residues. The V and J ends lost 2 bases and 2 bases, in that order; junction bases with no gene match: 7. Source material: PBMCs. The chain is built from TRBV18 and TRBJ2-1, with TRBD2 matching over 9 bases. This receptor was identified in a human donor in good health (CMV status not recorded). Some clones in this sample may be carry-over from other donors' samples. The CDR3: CASSPAPAGGPYNEQFF. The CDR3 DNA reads TGTGCCAGCTCACCAGCGCCGGCGGGGGGGCCCTACAATGAGCAGTTCTTC.